Presented here are 16 T cell receptor beta chains from one specimen sequenced in a study of blood T cell repertoires in COVID-19. TCRdb keeps only in-frame clones here, not all; method: immunoSEQ multiplex PCR. The profile shows some 320,000 clones, about nine tenths of them singletons. The sequenced material came from PBMCs or T cells enriched from blood (not recorded which). The receptor source for this set is a woman in her forties or fifties who had been exposed to COVID-19.

The V and J genes are TRBV5-1 and TRBJ2-7; TRBD1 might be the D (5 bases). CDR3 length equals 15 residues. V lost 5 bases, J lost 0 bases, and 15 bases lay in between. Germline assignment: CDR1 SGHRS and CDR2 YFSETQ. The CDR3 protein is CASSSQDSFSYEQYF. Written as DNA, the CDR3 is TGCGCCAGCAGTTCTCAAGACAGTTTCTCCTACGAGCAGTACTTC.

The chain uses TRBV28 and TRBJ1-3; no firm D call. The CDR3 length is 15 residues. V lost 6 bases, J lost 0 bases, and 12 bases lay in between. Germline V gives CDR1 MDHEN, CDR2 SYDVKM. CDR3 coding DNA: TGTGCCAGCAGCGGCGGGGTCAACTCTGGAAACACCATATATTTT. It codes for CASSGGVNSGNTIYF. Full variable domain (remainder filled in from reference TRBV28 and TRBJ1-3): DVKVTQSSRYLVKRTGEKVFLECVQDMDHENMFWYRQDPGLGLRLIYFSYDVKMKEKGDIPEGYSVSREKKERFSLILESASTNQTSMYLCASSGGVNSGNTIYFGEGSWLTVV.

The chain uses TRBV28 and TRBJ2-7; tentatively, D is TRBD1 (6 bases). V lost 6 bases to trimming and J lost 7 bases, with 25 bases between them. Germline V gene data show CDR1 as MDHEN and CDR2 as SYDVKM. The CDR3 is made up of 16 amino acids. The CDR3 bases are TGTGCCAGCAGCTTTGACCACAGGGAAAGGATAGAAGAGCAGTACTTC. Protein: CASSFDHRERIEEQYF.

This chain connects TRBV3-1 (or the pseudogene TRBV3-2) to TRBJ1-5; D gene unclear. The CDR3 loop spans 14 amino acids. The germline gives CDR1 LGHDT, CDR2 YNNKEL (reference sequence). With 4 bases removed from V and 0 bases from J, the gap between germline ends came to 7 bases. CDR3 DNA: TGTGCCAGCAGCCTGGGCAGTAGCAATCAGCCCCAGCATTTT. Its protein is CASSLGSSNQPQHF.

V and J are TRBV19 and TRBJ1-3; D remains ambiguous. Germline V CDR1 and CDR2: LNHDA, SQIVND (reference sequence). The CDR3 totals 15 residues. Trimming left V 6 bases short and J 0 bases short, with 12 bases between. The CDR3 loop is CASSIGVHSGNTIYF. The CDR3 region has the DNA TGTGCCAGTAGCATCGGGGTTCACTCTGGAAACACCATATATTTT.

This rearrangement joins TRBV3-1 (or the pseudogene TRBV3-2) to TRBJ1-1; 9 bases agree with TRBD1. CDR3 length: 16 amino acids. The germline gives CDR1 LGHDT, CDR2 YNNKEL (reference sequence). J gave up 1 base and V 4 bases, and 7 bases lay outside the gene matches. The CDR3 region is CASSRLGQGSNTEAFF. CDR3 sequence (DNA): TGTGCCAGCAGCCGATTGGGACAGGGCTCGAACACTGAAGCTTTCTTT.

The V call is TRBV6-5, the J call TRBJ1-2; D gene unclear. The germline V and J ends were trimmed by 2 bases and 2 bases, with 12 bases remaining between them. CDR1 is MNHEY and CDR2 is SVGAGI in the germline V gene. The CDR3 has 15 amino acids. The CDR3 reads CASSYRRTENYGYTF. In DNA, the CDR3 is TGTGCCAGCAGTTACCGTCGAACAGAGAACTATGGCTACACCTTC.

The chain has TRBV7-8 and TRBJ2-3; 10 bases agree with TRBD2. This CDR3 is built from 16 residues. Germline CDR1 is SGHVS and CDR2 is FQNEAQ. The ends lost 2 bases at V and 4 bases at J; junction bases unmatched: 6. The chain's CDR3 is CASSLTSGGASDTQYF. The CDR3 bases are TGTGCCAGCAGCTTAACGAGCGGGGGGGCTTCAGATACGCAGTATTTT.

The J gene is TRBJ2-1, the V gene TRBV7-2; the match to TRBD2 covers 14 bases. Trimming at V came to 5 bases and at J to 7 bases, leaving 13 bases not matched to a gene. The germline V gene has CDR1 SGHTA and CDR2 FQGNSA. The CDR3 spans 18 residues. CDR3 region: CASSPQTSGGAMGNEQFF. CDR3 coding DNA: TGTGCCAGCAGCCCTCAGACTAGCGGGGGGGCCATGGGTAATGAGCAGTTCTTC.

The chain links TRBV5-1 to TRBJ2-1, with 9 bases aligning to TRBD1. The CDR3 runs to 15 residues. The junction had 5 bases not matched to a gene; V was cut back by 4 bases and J by 3 bases. Germline V CDR1 and CDR2: SGHRS, YFSETQ. The CDR3 nucleotides are TGCGCCAGCAGCCGACAGGGGGAGAGCTACAATGAGCAGTTCTTC. Protein sequence: CASSRQGESYNEQFF.

The chain combines TRBV19 with TRBJ2-2, with 8 bases that match TRBD1. CDR3 length: 15 amino acids. Germline CDR1 reads LNHDA; CDR2 reads SQIVND (reference sequence). The trim removed 6 bases at V and 5 bases at J, leaving 8 bases unmatched. CDR3 region: CASRLGQGGTGELFF. CDR3 nucleotides: TGTGCCAGTAGACTAGGACAGGGAGGAACCGGGGAGCTGTTTTTT.

The rearrangement joins TRBV3-1 (or the pseudogene TRBV3-2) to TRBJ1-4; TRBD1 agrees at 8 bases. V shed 5 bases and J 11 bases; nucleotides not matched to a gene: 16. Germline assignment: CDR1 LGHDT and CDR2 YNNKEL (reference sequence). CDR3 length: 16 amino acids. Here the CDR3 reads CASSTPDRALSGKLFF. DNA of the CDR3: TGTGCCAGCAGCACCCCGGACAGGGCCCTGTCGGGGAAACTGTTTTTT.

The chain joins TRBV7-9 to TRBJ2-7, with 11 positions matching TRBD2. This CDR3 contains 16 residues. Trimming removed 4 bases from V and 3 bases from J; junction bases left unmatched: 8. Germline lookup yields CDR1 SEHNR and CDR2 FQNEAQ (reference sequence). The CDR3 DNA reads as TGTGCCAGCAGCTCCATAACTAGCGGGGGAAGCTACGAGCAGTACTTC. This translates into CASSSITSGGSYEQYF. The variable domain in full, completed from reference TRBV7-9 and TRBJ2-7, reads DTGVSQNPRHKITKRGQNVTFRCDPISEHNRLYWYRQTLGQGPEFLTYFQNEAQLEKSRLLSDRFSAERPKGSFSTLEIQRTEQGDSAMYLCASSSITSGGSYEQYFGPGTRLTVT.

V usage is TRBV7-2 and J usage is TRBJ2-5; 8 bases are shared with TRBD2. V dropped 1 base and J dropped 2; count of bases not matched to a gene: 6. The CDR3 loop spans 16 amino acids. Germline CDR1 SGHTA, CDR2 FQGNSA. DNA for the CDR3: TGTGCCAGCAGCTTAGGGACTAGCCCGCGACAAGAGACCCAGTACTTC. Its protein product is CASSLGTSPRQETQYF.

As to this clone: Germline and junction disagree at one end, which may indicate a read error. This chain connects TRBV7-7 to TRBJ2-7, with TRBD1 identical over 9 bases. This CDR3 has 15 amino acids. Per germline, CDR1 SSHAT and CDR2 FNYEAQ (reference sequence). The CDR3 loop is CASSLTYGTGYEQYF. DNA for the CDR3: TGTGCTAGCAGCTTAACCTACGGGACAGGGTACGAGCAGTACTTC.

The CDR3 is CASSQHSYSGNTIYF. The CDR3 DNA is TGTGCCAGCAGCCAGCACAGCTACTCTGGAAACACCATATATTTT. This chain joins TRBV3-1 (or the pseudogene TRBV3-2) and TRBJ1-3; the D is unclear. Deletions cut 3 bases from V and 0 bases from J, with 9 bases between. This CDR3 spans 15 amino acids. CDR1 is LGHDT, CDR2 YNNKEL, per germline (reference sequence).